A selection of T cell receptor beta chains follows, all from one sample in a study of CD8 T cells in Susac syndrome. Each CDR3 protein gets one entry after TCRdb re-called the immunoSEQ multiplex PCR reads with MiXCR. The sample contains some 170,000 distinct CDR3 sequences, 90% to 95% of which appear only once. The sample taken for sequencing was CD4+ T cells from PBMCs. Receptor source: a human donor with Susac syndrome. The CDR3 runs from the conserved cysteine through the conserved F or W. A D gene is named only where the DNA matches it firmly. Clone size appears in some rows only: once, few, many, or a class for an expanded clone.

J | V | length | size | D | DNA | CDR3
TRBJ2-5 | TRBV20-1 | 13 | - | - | TGCAGTGCCCTCCATGTGTTGGCGGAGACCCAGTACTTC | CSALHVLAETQYF
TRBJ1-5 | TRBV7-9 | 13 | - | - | TGTGCCAGCAGCTTAGACCTGACCAGCACCCAGCATTTT | CASSLDLTSTQHF
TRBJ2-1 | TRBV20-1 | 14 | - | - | TGCAGTGCTGGTATCCTGGGCTCCTACAATGAGCAGTTCTTC | CSAGILGSYNEQFF
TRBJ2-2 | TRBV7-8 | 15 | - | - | TGTGCCAGCAGCTTAAACCCGGAGAACACCGGGGAGCTGTTTTTT | CASSLNPENTGELFF
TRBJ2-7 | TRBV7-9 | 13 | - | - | TGTGCCAGCAGCTTGGGGGACAACTACGAGCAGTACTTC | CASSLGDNYEQYF
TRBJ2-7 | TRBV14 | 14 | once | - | TGTGCCAGCAGCCAAGGGTGGGCCCCCTACGAGCAGTACTTC | CASSQGWAPYEQYF
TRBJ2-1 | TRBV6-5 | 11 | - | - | TGTGCCAGCTCCCAGGGATTTGAGCAGTTCTTC | CASSQGFEQFF
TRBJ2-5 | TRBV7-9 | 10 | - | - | TGTGCCAGCAGAGCGGAGACCCAGTACTTC | CASRAETQYF
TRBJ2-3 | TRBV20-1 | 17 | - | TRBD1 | TGCAGTGCTAGAGATCCCTCAGCGGACAGGAGCACAGATACGCAGTATTTT | CSARDPSADRSTDTQYF
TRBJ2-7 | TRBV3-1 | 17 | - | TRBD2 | TGTGCCAGCAGCCAAGGTCCCCGTCTAGCGGGAGGGAGCGAGCAGTACTTC | CASSQGPRLAGGSEQYF
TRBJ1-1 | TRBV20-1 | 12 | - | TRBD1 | TGCAGTGCTAAGGGACAGTACACTGAAGCTTTCTTT | CSAKGQYTEAFF
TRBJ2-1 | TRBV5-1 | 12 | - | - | TGCGCCAGCAGCCTAGACAGCAATGAGCAGTTCTTC | CASSLDSNEQFF
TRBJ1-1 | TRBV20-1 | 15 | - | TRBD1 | TGCAGTGCTAGAGTACCAGGGGGGGCGAACACTGAAGCTTTCTTT | CSARVPGGANTEAFF
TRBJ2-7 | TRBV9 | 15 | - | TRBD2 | TGTGCCAGCAGCGCTGCTGAGGGACTAACCTACGAGCAGTACTTC | CASSAAEGLTYEQYF
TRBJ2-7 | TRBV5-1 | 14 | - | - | TGCGCCAGCAGCCTTCGGTCGCTCAGCTACGAGCAGTACTTC | CASSLRSLSYEQYF
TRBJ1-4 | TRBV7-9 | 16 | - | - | TGTGCCAGCAGCTTAGGACCGACAGAGACTAATGAAAAACTGTTTTTT | CASSLGPTETNEKLFF
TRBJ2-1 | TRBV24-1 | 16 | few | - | TGTGCCACCAGTGAAGGTGGGGGAAGGATAAACAATGAGCAGTTCTTC | CATSEGGGRINNEQFF
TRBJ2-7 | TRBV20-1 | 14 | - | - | TGCAGTGCTAGAGAGCCGGGGGCCGGGTACGAGCAGTACTTC | CSAREPGAGYEQYF
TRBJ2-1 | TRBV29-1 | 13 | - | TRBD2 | TGCAGCGTTGTTAGCGGGGGGGCAGGTGAGCAGTTCTTC | CSVVSGGAGEQFF
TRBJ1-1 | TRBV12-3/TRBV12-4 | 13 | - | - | TGTGCCAGCAGTTTAAGTGCGGGCACTGAAGCTTTCTTT | CASSLSAGTEAFF
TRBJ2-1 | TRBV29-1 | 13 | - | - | TGCAGCGTTGAGCCGGGAACCTACAATGAGCAGTTCTTC | CSVEPGTYNEQFF
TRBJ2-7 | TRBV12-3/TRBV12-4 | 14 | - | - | TGTGCCAGCAGTTTAGCAGCTAACTCCTACGAGCAGTACTTC | CASSLAANSYEQYF
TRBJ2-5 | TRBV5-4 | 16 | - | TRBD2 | TGTGCCAGCAGCGACCCACCTAGCGGGACCCTAGGAACCCAGTACTTC | CASSDPPSGTLGTQYF
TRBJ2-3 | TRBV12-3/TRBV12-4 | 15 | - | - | TGTGCCAGCAATTTAGGAGGGACCGGCACAGATACGCAGTATTTT | CASNLGGTGTDTQYF
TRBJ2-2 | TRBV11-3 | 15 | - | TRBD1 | TGTGCCAGCAGCCCCAGGACAGGGGGCACCGGGGAGCTGTTTTTT | CASSPRTGGTGELFF
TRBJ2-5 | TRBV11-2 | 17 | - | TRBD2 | TGTGCCAGCAGACGTGGGACTAGCGGGAGGGCCTCGGAGACCCAGTACTTC | CASRRGTSGRASETQYF
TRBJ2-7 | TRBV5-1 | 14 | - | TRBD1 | TGCGCCAGCAGCTACACGACAGGGTCCTACGAGCAGTACTTC | CASSYTTGSYEQYF
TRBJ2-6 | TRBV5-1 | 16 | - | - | TGCGCCAGCAGCTTGGAGGGTGGACCTGGGGCCAACGTCCTGACTTTC | CASSLEGGPGANVLTF
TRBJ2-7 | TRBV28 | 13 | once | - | TGTGCCAGCAGTTTAATCAGCGCCTACGAGCAGTACTTC | CASSLISAYEQYF
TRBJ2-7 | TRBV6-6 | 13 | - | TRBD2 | TGTGCCAGCAGGACTAGCGGGAGCGACGAGCAGTACTTC | CASRTSGSDEQYF